This T cell receptor (beta chain) came from a study of neurological immune-mediated disorders. CD4+ or CD8+ T cells, more than 750,000 per library, were used for sorted libraries. Study findings and constraints: No expanded-clone CDR3 amino acid sequence recurred across subjects, suggesting private TCR-beta repertoires.

This clonotype was observed many times. Its specificity is not known. The authors produced cDNA by 5'RACE using 10-nucleotide random UMIs. Each CDR3 protein gets one entry after TCRdb re-called the 5' RACE reads with MiXCR. The sample lists more than 30,000 distinct CDR3 sequences, around 4% occurring once. Sequenced sample: CD4+ T cells from blood. The receptor was isolated from a woman between 40 and 55 years old in good health.

Here the CDR3 reads CASRKERGEGNEQFF. CDR3 sequence (DNA): TGTGCCAGCAGAAAGGAGCGGGGTGAAGGGAATGAGCAGTTCTTC. The rearrangement links TRBV7-2 to TRBJ2-1; 7 bases match TRBD2. This CDR3 contains 15 residues. CDR1 is SGHTA and CDR2 is FQGNSA in the germline V gene. After removal of 6 bases from V and 7 bases from J, the junction contained 12 bases not matched to a gene.